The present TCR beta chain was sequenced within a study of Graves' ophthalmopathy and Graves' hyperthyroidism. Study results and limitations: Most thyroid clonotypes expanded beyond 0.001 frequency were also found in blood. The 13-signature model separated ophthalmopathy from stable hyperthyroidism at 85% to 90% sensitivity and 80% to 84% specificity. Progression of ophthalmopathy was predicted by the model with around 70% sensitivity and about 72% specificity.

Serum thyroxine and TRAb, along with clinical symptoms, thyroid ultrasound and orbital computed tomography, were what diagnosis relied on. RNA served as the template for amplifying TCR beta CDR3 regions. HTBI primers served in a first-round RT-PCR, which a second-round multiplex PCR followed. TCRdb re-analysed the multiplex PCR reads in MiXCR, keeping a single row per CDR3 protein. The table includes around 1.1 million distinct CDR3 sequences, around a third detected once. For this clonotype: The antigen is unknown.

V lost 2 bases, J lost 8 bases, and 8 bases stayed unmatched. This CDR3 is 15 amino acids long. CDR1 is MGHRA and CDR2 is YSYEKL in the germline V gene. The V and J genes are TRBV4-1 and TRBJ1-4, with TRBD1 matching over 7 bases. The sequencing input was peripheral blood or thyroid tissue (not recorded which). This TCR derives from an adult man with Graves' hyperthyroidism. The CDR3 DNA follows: TGCGCCAGCAGCCAACCGACAGGGAGTGGCGAAAAACTGTTTTTT. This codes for CASSQPTGSGEKLFF.